Listed below are T cell receptor beta chains from one sample, sequenced in a study of breast tumors, draining lymph nodes, adjacent tissues. Each CDR3 protein gets one entry after TCRdb re-called the multiplex PCR reads with MiXCR. The sample consists of some 170,000 distinct CDR3 sequences, around a third of them appearing once. Material for sequencing was axillary lymph node tissue. All receptors derive from a female donor with breast cancer. Some clones in this sample may be carry-over from other donors' samples. Each CDR3 is given with its conserved first and last residue.

CASMGGSYEQYF	TRBV10-2	TRBJ2-7
CAIPGDRNTGELFF	TRBV2	TRBJ2-2
CASSLAGTGGTEAFF	TRBV5-4	TRBJ1-1
CASSQNQWGGYTF	TRBV27	TRBJ1-2
CASSQGGGSQETQYF	TRBV3-1	TRBJ2-5
CASSLDPGGRDQETQYF	TRBV9	TRBJ2-5
CASSFGRTNYGYTF	TRBV12-3/TRBV12-4	TRBJ1-2
CASSRPGEGLYGYTF	TRBV3-1	TRBJ1-2
CASRELTSGDNVLTF	TRBV2	TRBJ2-6
CASSAPGLALHEQFF	TRBV27	TRBJ2-1
CASSLGGMNTIYF	TRBV7-7	TRBJ1-3
CSVVRGQNEQGHTF	TRBV29-1	TRBJ1-2
CASSLPGLAGITGELFF	TRBV7-8	TRBJ2-2
CASSRGTSYNQPQHF	TRBV7-2	TRBJ1-5
CAWRKWQGLFTEAFF	TRBV30	TRBJ1-1
CASSQGRGVGELFF	TRBV14	TRBJ2-2
CASSTQGLSYNEQFF	TRBV19	TRBJ2-1
CASSQVIWGRVTEAFF	TRBV14	TRBJ1-1
CASSPDLTANEQFF	TRBV9	TRBJ2-1
CASSEWDSNSPLHF	TRBV4-1	TRBJ1-6
CASSHGAVNPTYEQYF	TRBV4-2	TRBJ2-7
CASSTVGGRLTDTQYF	TRBV10-1	TRBJ2-3
CASTHRGGNTEAFF	TRBV4-1	TRBJ1-1
CASSLRLAGVPDTQYF	TRBV7-8	TRBJ2-3
CASSTGPNTGELFF	TRBV19	TRBJ2-2
CASSIKGNRAYEQYF	TRBV19	TRBJ2-7
CASSPLPGQGEVGEQYF	TRBV7-2	TRBJ2-7
CAWSGMLHTEAFF	TRBV30	TRBJ1-1
CASSYLAGGNTDYEQYF	TRBV6-2/TRBV6-3	TRBJ2-7
CASSPGTPHPQFF	TRBV7-9	TRBJ2-1
CASSLTGSGEKLFF	TRBV3-2	TRBJ1-4
CSARFSPNEQYF	TRBV20-1	TRBJ2-3
CASRRPPGADSNYGYTF	TRBV19	TRBJ1-2
CASSVTQRGTQYF	TRBV9	TRBJ2-5
CSARDSGSKNTQYF	TRBV20-1	TRBJ2-3
CSAQVVGELYNSPLHF	TRBV20-1	TRBJ1-6
CASSEVVTGGPRPQHF	TRBV6-1	TRBJ1-5
CASSSLAASGNTIYF	TRBV27	TRBJ1-3
CASSEFFGTRYSNQPQHF	TRBV6-1	TRBJ1-5
CASSLTETTTYNEQFF	TRBV6-5	TRBJ2-1
CSARTSGRTPSREQYF	TRBV20-1	TRBJ2-7
CAIRPGLAGGSNTGELFF	TRBV10-3	TRBJ2-2
CASSLILAGGRDTQYF	TRBV7-2	TRBJ2-3
CASSPQLAGGRGDNEQFF	TRBV7-3	TRBJ2-1
CASSLATGGNQPQHF	TRBV5-8	TRBJ1-5
CASSPTVGELFF	TRBV7-9	TRBJ2-2
CASSEGPNEKLFF	TRBV9	TRBJ1-4
CASRNPQVRQASGRGSNEQFF	TRBV12-3/TRBV12-4	TRBJ2-1
CASSPGRISTDTQYF	TRBV6-5	TRBJ2-3
CASSLTLLDTDTQYF	TRBV7-2	TRBJ2-3
CATSDSSGDGANVLTF	TRBV24-1	TRBJ2-6
CASSQSGSSYNEQFF	TRBV6-5	TRBJ2-1
CASSLRGGRYEQYF	TRBV7-2	TRBJ2-7
CASSYSRIVGGTGELFF	TRBV6-5	TRBJ2-2
CACSHSILAGGRKAYEQYF	TRBV6-2/TRBV6-3	TRBJ2-7